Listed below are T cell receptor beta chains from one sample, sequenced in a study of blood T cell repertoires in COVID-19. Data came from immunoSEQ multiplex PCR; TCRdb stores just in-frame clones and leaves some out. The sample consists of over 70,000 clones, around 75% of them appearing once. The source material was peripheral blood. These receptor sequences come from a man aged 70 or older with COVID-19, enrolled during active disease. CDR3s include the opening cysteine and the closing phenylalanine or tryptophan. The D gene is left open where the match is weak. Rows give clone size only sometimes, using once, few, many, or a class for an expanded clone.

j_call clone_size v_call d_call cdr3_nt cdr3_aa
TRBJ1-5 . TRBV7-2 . TGTGCCAGCAGCCCCCACAGGGACAATCCCCAGCATTTT CASSPHRDNPQHF
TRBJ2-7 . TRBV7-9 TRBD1 TGTGCCAGCAGCCACCCCGGACAGGGCCCAATGGGGTCCTACGAGCAGTACTTC CASSHPGQGPMGSYEQYF
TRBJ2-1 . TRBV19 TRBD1 TGTGCCAGTAGTTTGGACAGGGGGCTCAAGGAGCAGTTCTTC CASSLDRGLKEQFF
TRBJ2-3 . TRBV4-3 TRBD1 TGCGCCAGCAGCCAAGAAGGGACAGGGACAGATACGCAGTATTTT CASSQEGTGTDTQYF
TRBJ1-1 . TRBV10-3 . TGTGCCAGCAACCCAGGGATTGAGAACACTGAAGCTTTCTTT CASNPGIENTEAFF
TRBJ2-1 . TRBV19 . TGTGCCAGTAGTAGGGGGGGACAACGGAGCTCCTACAATGAGCAGTTCTTC CASSRGGQRSSYNEQFF
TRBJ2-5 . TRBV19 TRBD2 TGTGCCAGTAGTTCCGCGGGAGGGGAAGAGACCCAGTACTTC CASSSAGGEETQYF
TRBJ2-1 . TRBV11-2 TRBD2 TGTGCCAGCAGCCAGGGACTAGCGGGTTGGAATGAGCAGTTCTTC CASSQGLAGWNEQFF
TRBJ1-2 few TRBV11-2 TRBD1 TGTGCCAGCAGCCAGGGGGCAGGGGCGTATTCCTATGGCTACACCTTC CASSQGAGAYSYGYTF
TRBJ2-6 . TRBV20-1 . TGCAGTGCTAGTCCTGGTGCGGGGTCTGGGGCCAACGTCCTGACTTTC CSASPGAGSGANVLTF
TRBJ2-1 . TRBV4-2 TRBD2 TGTGCCAGCAGCCACCTACTAGCGGGAGTCAATGAGCAGTTCTTC CASSHLLAGVNEQFF
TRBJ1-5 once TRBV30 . TGTGCCTGGAGTCGAAGCCGGGACATCTATAGCAATCAGCCCCAGCATTTT CAWSRSRDIYSNQPQHF
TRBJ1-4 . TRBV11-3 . TGTGCCAGCAAACGGGGCGCGGGAGAAAAACTGTTTTTT CASKRGAGEKLFF
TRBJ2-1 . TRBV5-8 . TGTGCCAGCAGCCGAGGGGGTGAGCAGTTCTTC CASSRGGEQFF
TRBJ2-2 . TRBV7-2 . TGTGCCAGCAGCACCAAAACAGGGAACACCGGGGAGCTGTTTTTT CASSTKTGNTGELFF
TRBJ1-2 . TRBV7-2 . TGTGCCAGCAGCTTAGGGGCCGCGGGTGGCTACACCTTC CASSLGAAGGYTF
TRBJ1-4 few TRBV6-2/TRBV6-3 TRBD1 TGTGCCAGCAGCTTACCGGGACAGGGACGAAAACTGTTTTTT CASSLPGQGRKLFF
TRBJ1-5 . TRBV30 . TGTGCCTGGAGTGGAGGCAGCAGCAATCAGCCCCAGCATTTT CAWSGGSSNQPQHF
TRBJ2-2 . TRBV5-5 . TGTGCCAGCAGCTTGCGGGGTCCTAATTCTCCACTGAACACCGGGGAGCTGTTTTTT CASSLRGPNSPLNTGELFF
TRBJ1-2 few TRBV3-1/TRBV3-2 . TGTGCCAGCAGCCAGTCAGGTGGCTACACCTTC CASSQSGGYTF
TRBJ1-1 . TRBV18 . TGTGCCAGCTCACCACACAGGGACACTGAAGCTTTCTTT CASSPHRDTEAFF
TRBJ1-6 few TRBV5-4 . TGTGCCAGCAGATCGGGTCCTACGGATTCACCCCTCCACTTT CASRSGPTDSPLHF
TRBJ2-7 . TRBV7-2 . TGTGCCAGCAGCTTTACGGCGGGAGAGGGGGTATACGAGCAGTACTTC CASSFTAGEGVYEQYF
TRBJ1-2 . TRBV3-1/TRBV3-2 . TGTGCCAGCACGTATCAGGGTTTGGGTGGCTACACCTTC CASTYQGLGGYTF
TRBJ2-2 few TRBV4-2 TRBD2 TGTGCCAGCAGCCAAGTAGGACTAGCGGGGTCCACCGGGGAGCTGTTTTTT CASSQVGLAGSTGELFF
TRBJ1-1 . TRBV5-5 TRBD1 TGTGCCAGCAGGACCCTTCCGGGACAGCACACTGAAGCTTTCTTT CASRTLPGQHTEAFF
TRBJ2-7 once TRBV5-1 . TGCGCCAGCAGCCGTTCCTACGAGCAGTACTTC CASSRSYEQYF
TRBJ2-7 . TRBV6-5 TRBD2 TGTGCCAGCAGACTAGCGGTCTACGAGCAGTACTTC CASRLAVYEQYF
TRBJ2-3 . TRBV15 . TGTGCCACCAGCAGTACAGGGTTGGTTAGGGATACGCAGTATTTT CATSSTGLVRDTQYF
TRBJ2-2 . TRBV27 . TGTGCCAGCAGTCCCGTGGAGCGAAGTACCGGGGAGCTGTTTTTT CASSPVERSTGELFF
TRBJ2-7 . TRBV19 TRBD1 TGTGCCAGTAGTCGGGACAGGGAGAAGGGCGAGCAGTACTTC CASSRDREKGEQYF
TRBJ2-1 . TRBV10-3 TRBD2 TGTGCCATCAGTAGAGGGACTACCAATGAGCAGTTCTTC CAISRGTTNEQFF
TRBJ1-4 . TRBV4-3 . TGCGCCAGCAGCCACCAAAATGAAAAACTGTTTTTT CASSHQNEKLFF
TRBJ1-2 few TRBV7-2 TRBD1 TGTGCCAGCAGCTGGGGCAGGGGGGACTATGGCTACACCTTC CASSWGRGDYGYTF
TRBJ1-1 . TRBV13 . TGTGCCAGCAGCCCGACAGTCCCAGAAGCTTTCTTT CASSPTVPEAFF
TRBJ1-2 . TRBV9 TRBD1 TGTGCCAGCAGCCTTAACACAGGGGCCCCCTATGGCTACACCTTC CASSLNTGAPYGYTF
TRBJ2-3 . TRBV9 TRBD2 TGTGCCAGCAGCGTCAGCGGGGCCCTCACAGATACGCAGTATTTT CASSVSGALTDTQYF
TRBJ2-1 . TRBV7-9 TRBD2 TGTGCCAGCAGCTCCCGAACAACCGGGACTAGCTTCAATGAGCAGTTCTTC CASSSRTTGTSFNEQFF
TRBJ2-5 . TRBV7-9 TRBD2 TGTGCCAGCAGCTCGACTAGCGGACAAGAGACCCAGTACTTC CASSSTSGQETQYF
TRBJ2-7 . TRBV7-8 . TGTGCCAGCAGCTTACCCGGAGTACAGCAGTACTTC CASSLPGVQQYF
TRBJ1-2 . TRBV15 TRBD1 TGTGCCACCAGGGGGACAGGGACAGGAGGCTACACCTTC CATRGTGTGGYTF
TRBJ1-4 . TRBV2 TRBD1 TGTGCCAGCACAGGGACAGGGTTTGAAAAACTGTTTTTT CASTGTGFEKLFF
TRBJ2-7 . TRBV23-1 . TGCGCCAGCAGTCGGGCGGGCCAGGCGGGCGAGCAGTACTTC CASSRAGQAGEQYF
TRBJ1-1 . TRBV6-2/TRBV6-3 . TGTGCCAGCAGTGACTGGGGGAGGACGAACACTGAAGCTTTCTTT CASSDWGRTNTEAFF
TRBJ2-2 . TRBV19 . TGTGCCAGTAGTATAGCCGGGGTCACCGGGGAGCTGTTTTTT CASSIAGVTGELFF
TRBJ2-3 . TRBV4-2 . TGTGCCAGCAGCCAAGACCTCAACGGGGGAGACACAGATACGCAGTATTTT CASSQDLNGGDTDTQYF
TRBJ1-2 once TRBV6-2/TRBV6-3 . TGTGCCAGCAGTTACGGTTTGGGCGGCTACACCTTC CASSYGLGGYTF
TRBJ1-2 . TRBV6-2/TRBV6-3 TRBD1 TGTGCCAGCAGTTACTCGGGGACAGGAGTTGGGCGTGGCTACACCTTC CASSYSGTGVGRGYTF
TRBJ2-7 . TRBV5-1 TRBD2 TGCGCCAGCAGCACCTTGCCGGCTAGCGGGGGCTACGAGCAGTACTTC CASSTLPASGGYEQYF
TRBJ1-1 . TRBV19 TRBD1 TGTGCCAGTGTGGACAGGGGCACTGAAGCTTTCTTT CASVDRGTEAFF
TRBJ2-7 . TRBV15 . TGTGCCACCAGCAGAGAGCGCGGGTTATACGAGCAGTACTTC CATSRERGLYEQYF
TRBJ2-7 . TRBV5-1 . TGCGCCAGCAGCTTGTTGGGGGCCGTTTCCTACGAGCAGTACTTC CASSLLGAVSYEQYF
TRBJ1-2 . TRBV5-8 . TGTGCCAGCAGCTGGGATGCAGGGAACTATGGCTACACCTTC CASSWDAGNYGYTF
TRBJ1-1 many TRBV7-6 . TGTGCCAGCAGCCTCAGACAGGCCGCGAACACTGAAGCTTTCTTT CASSLRQAANTEAFF